This TCR beta chain was identified in a study of shared clonotypes between healthy human individuals. Germline V gene data show CDR1 as LNHDA and CDR2 as SQIVND (reference sequence). Trimming shortened V by 3 bases and J by 8 bases, and 7 bases separated the two germline ends. The CDR3 totals 11 residues. Clones were read by immunoSEQ multiplex PCR, and TCRdb kept only the in-frame ones, dropping some. The sample records some 1.1 million clones, 60% to 80% being singletons. This TCR came from a man aged 18 to 35 in good health. Some clones in this sample may be carry-over from other donors' samples. Sample: memory CD4+ T cells from PBMCs. Subset noted: CD45RA-negative fraction. This chain connects TRBV19 to TRBJ1-2; no definite D call. The CDR3 loop reads CASSIRTGYTF. The CDR3 DNA sequence: TGTGCCAGTAGTATCAGGACGGGCTACACCTTC.